This T cell receptor (beta chain) was observed in a study of blood T cell repertoires in COVID-19. The overall study: From T cells, B-cell-depleted T cells, or PBMCs came the material, which was cDNA or gDNA.

Germline V gives CDR1 KGHDR, CDR2 SFDVKD. The CDR3 loop spans 14 amino acids. V gave up 9 bases and J gave up 0 bases, with 12 bases separating them. Participants were aged about 18 to 95 years, lived in over 20 US areas, and enrolled virtually. Which cohort a participant joined came from the clinical history participants gave. In the authors' workflow: The assay estimated nucleated cells by amplifying reference gene primers. This table comes from immunoSEQ multiplex PCR, and its TCRdb copy is limited to in-frame clones, with some not included. V and J calls and clone size are those listed in that table; D and trimming were worked out from the DNA. This sample carries approximately 230,000 clones, about 89% of them seen once, and the ten largest clones take approximately 4.1%.

This rearrangement joins TRBV24-1 to TRBJ2-3; possible D gene TRBD2, 6 bases. This clonotype originated in a woman in her 30s who had recovered from COVID-19. Material: PBMCs or T cells enriched from blood (not recorded which). Written as DNA, the CDR3 is TGTGCCACCGGGACTCCGACTAGCACAGATACGCAGTATTTT. Residues: CATGTPTSTDTQYF.